This TCR beta chain was sequenced during a study of CD8 T cells in ankylosing spondylitis. For TCR beta, libraries came from quantitative 5'-RACE with molecular barcodes. MiXCR was run by TCRdb on the 5' RACE reads, yielding one entry per CDR3 protein. The sample holds approximately 200,000 distinct CDR3 sequences, around 13% seen once. Germline V gene lookup returns CDR1 SGHVS and CDR2 FNYEAQ. The V segment lost 0 bases and the J segment 8 bases; nucleotides outside the gene matches: 6. This CDR3 region has 15 residues. Overall study results and limits: Past studies reported some motif variants in reactive arthritis synovial fluid and blood. Within ankylosing spondylitis blood, a TCR beta motif made up of under 10 highly homologous variants appeared to be characteristic. Reportedly, significant enrichment of disease-linked clones occurred in matched ankylosing spondylitis synovial fluid.

This clonotype was observed a few times. The antigen is undetermined. Input material: blood, either unsorted or a sorted T cell fraction (not recorded which). The origin of this receptor is a male donor with ankylosing spondylitis or in good health (not recorded which). V gene TRBV7-6 combines with J gene TRBJ2-1; 8 positions match TRBD2. For the CDR3, the DNA is TGTGCCAGCAGCTTAGCGGCGGGAGGAGGCGATGAGCAGTTCTTC. It yields the protein CASSLAAGGGDEQFF.